This TCR beta chain is drawn from a study of blood T cell repertoires in COVID-19. Germline assignment: CDR1 LNHDA and CDR2 SQIVND (reference sequence). With V trimmed by 3 bases and J by 2 bases, 6 bases remained unmatched. The CDR3 spans 15 residues. Participant-reported clinical history was the basis for cohort assignment. The repertoire was sequenced with immunoSEQ multiplex PCR; TCRdb's copy has only in-frame clones and lacks some. The table includes about 380,000 clones, roughly 91% detected once. The sequence derives from a woman under 30 who had recovered from COVID-19. J is TRBJ1-2 and V is TRBV19, with 7 bases that match TRBD1. Sequenced: PBMCs or T cells enriched from blood (not recorded which). DNA for the CDR3: TGTGCCAGTAGTATCTCGACAGGGCCGAACTATGGCTACACCTTC. The encoded protein is CASSISTGPNYGYTF.